This TCR beta chain originates from a study of T cell responses to AZD1222 COVID-19 vaccine. Study observations and caveats: Mostly white British, mostly female donors; authors suggested clonal diversity may be underestimated. Recipients of two AZD1222 doses showed rising Spike-specific TCR breadth and depth.

This clone has just one count. Its antigen is currently unknown. The CDR3 extends over 13 amino acids. V lost 3 bases and J 1 base, leaving 7 bases between the germline ends. Germline values: CDR1 MNHNS, CDR2 SASEGT. Clones were read by immunoSEQ multiplex PCR, and TCRdb kept only the in-frame ones, dropping some. The sample lists 92,000 or so clones; 89% were seen once. This chain connects TRBV6-1 to TRBJ2-7, with D maybe TRBD1 (5 bases). The starting material was peripheral blood, obtained on day 0 of AZD1222 vaccination. The receptor comes from an adult in good health. The CDR3 region has the DNA TGTGCCAGCAGTGAGCAGGGTTCCTACGAGCAGTACTTC. Translated: CASSEQGSYEQYF.